Below, one T cell receptor (beta chain) is given with its context. This entry comes from a study of PD-1 and CTLA-4 blockade in melanoma. Some clones are missing from TCRdb's copy, which holds only in-frame ones; the method was immunoSEQ multiplex PCR. The table lists 28,000 or so clones, less than 95% of them singletons. This CDR3 spans 15 amino acids. CDR1 SGHAT and CDR2 FQNNGV come from the germline V gene. The V segment lost 1 base and the J segment 2 bases; nucleotides outside the gene matches: 4. The origin of this receptor is a human donor with melanoma. J is TRBJ2-5 and V is TRBV11-2; 7 bases agree with TRBD1. Sequencing was performed on CD8+ T cells from peripheral blood, taken from a patient given anti-PD-1 treatment. CDR3 nucleotides: TGTGCCAGCAGCTTAGGGGACAGCAGACAAGAGACCCAGTACTTC. Its protein product is CASSLGDSRQETQYF.